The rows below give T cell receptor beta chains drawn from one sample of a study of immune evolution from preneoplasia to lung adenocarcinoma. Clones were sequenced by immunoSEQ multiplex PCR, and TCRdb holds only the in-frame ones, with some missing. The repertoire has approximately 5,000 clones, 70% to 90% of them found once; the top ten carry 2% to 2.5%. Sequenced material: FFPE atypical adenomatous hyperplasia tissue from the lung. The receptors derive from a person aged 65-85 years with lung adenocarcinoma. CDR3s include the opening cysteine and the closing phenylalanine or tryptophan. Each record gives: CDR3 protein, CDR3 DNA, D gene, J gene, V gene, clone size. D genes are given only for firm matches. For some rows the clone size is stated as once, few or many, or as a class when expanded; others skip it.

CAWSTGQGFSEAFF	TGTGCCTGGAGTACGGGACAGGGTTTTTCTGAAGCTTTCTTT	TRBD1	TRBJ1-1	TRBV30	few
CAIRPSTSGTWDEQFF	TGTGCCATCAGGCCGTCGACTAGCGGGACTTGGGATGAGCAGTTCTTC	TRBD2	TRBJ2-1	TRBV10-3	-
CASSLAGARGTQYF	TGTGCCAGCAGTCTAGCGGGGGCTCGTGGTACGCAGTATTTT	TRBD2	TRBJ2-3	TRBV6-4	-
CASSSDAYEQYF	TGCGCCAGCAGCTCGGATGCCTACGAGCAGTACTTC	-	TRBJ2-7	TRBV5-1	-
CASSGGSSSYNEQFF	TGTGCCAGCAGCGGGGGGTCTAGCTCCTACAATGAGCAGTTCTTC	-	TRBJ2-1	TRBV4-2	once
CASPPEIGDEQYF	TGTGCCAGCCCTCCGGAAATTGGGGACGAGCAGTACTTC	-	TRBJ2-7	TRBV19	-
CASSLDLAASGELFF	TGCGCCAGCAGCTTGGATCTAGCGGCCTCCGGGGAGCTGTTTTTT	TRBD2	TRBJ2-2	TRBV5-1	-
CASSPDRVLGYTF	TGTGCCAGCAGCCCGGACAGGGTTCTTGGCTACACCTTC	TRBD1	TRBJ1-2	TRBV9	-
CASSVAGEWNGYTF	TGTGCCAGCAGCGTAGCAGGGGAGTGGAATGGCTACACCTTC	-	TRBJ1-2	TRBV9	-
CASSSLNGLAGVNEQFF	TGTGCCAGCAGCTCCTTAAATGGACTAGCGGGAGTGAATGAGCAGTTCTTC	TRBD2	TRBJ2-1	TRBV5-6	-
CASNGLGSADTQYF	TGTGCCAGCAATGGGCTAGGGTCCGCAGATACGCAGTATTTT	-	TRBJ2-3	TRBV6-5	-
CAWSGLAGDTDTQYF	TGTGCCTGGAGTGGACTAGCGGGAGACACAGATACGCAGTATTTT	TRBD2	TRBJ2-3	TRBV30	-
CATGQREDTGELFF	TGTGCCACAGGTCAGCGGGAAGACACCGGGGAGCTGTTTTTT	TRBD2	TRBJ2-2	TRBV25-1	-
CASSQEVHPNEQYF	TGTGCCAGCAGCCAAGAGGTCCATCCGAACGAGCAGTACTTC	-	TRBJ2-7	TRBV4-2	-
CASSLGTGFRREKLFF	TGTGCCAGCAGCTTGGGGACAGGGTTCAGAAGGGAAAAACTGTTTTTT	TRBD1	TRBJ1-4	TRBV5-4	-
CASSEMINEQFF	TGCGCCAGCAGTGAGATGATCAATGAGCAGTTCTTC	-	TRBJ2-1	TRBV10-1	-
CASSLEGFETQYF	TGTGCCAGCAGCTTAGAAGGGTTCGAGACCCAGTACTTC	-	TRBJ2-5	TRBV7-2	-
CASSLAAGTRYIQYF	TGCGCCAGCAGCTTGGCCGCCGGGACAAGGTACATTCAGTACTTC	-	TRBJ2-4	TRBV5-1	few
CASSLDLSGELFF	TGTGCCAGCAGCTTGGACCTTTCGGGGGAACTGTTTTTT	-	TRBJ1-4	TRBV7-9	-
CAWSFGAAGFNTEAFF	TGTGCCTGGAGTTTTGGGGCAGCGGGTTTTAACACTGAAGCTTTCTTT	-	TRBJ1-1	TRBV30	-
CASSSKSDKLIYEQYF	TGTGCCAGCAGCTCCAAATCGGACAAGCTTATCTACGAGCAGTACTTC	-	TRBJ2-7	TRBV7-3	-
CSGHHFAEAFF	TGCAGCGGCCACCATTTCGCTGAAGCTTTCTTT	-	TRBJ1-1	TRBV29-1	-
CASTTSGSYEQYF	TGTGCCAGCACCACCAGCGGCTCCTACGAGCAGTACTTC	-	TRBJ2-7	TRBV28	-
CASSLSSGSTDTQYF	TGTGCCAGCAGCCTTTCTAGCGGAAGCACAGATACGCAGTATTTT	TRBD2	TRBJ2-3	TRBV6-4	-
CASSYSQGFYGYTF	TGTGCCAGCAGTTACTCTCAGGGCTTCTATGGCTACACCTTC	-	TRBJ1-2	TRBV6-5	-
CASSWGGSANEKLFF	TGTGCCAGCAGCTGGGGGGGCTCCGCTAATGAAAAACTGTTTTTT	-	TRBJ1-4	TRBV5-6	-